The rows below give T cell receptor beta chains drawn from one sample of a study of blood T cell repertoires in COVID-19. Repertoires were generated with immunoSEQ multiplex PCR, while TCRdb's copy carries only in-frame clones and drops some. The sample yields 120,000 or so clones, 85% seen once. What was sequenced was peripheral blood. Receptor source: a woman at least 80 years old with acute or convalescent COVID-19. CDR3s include the opening cysteine and the closing phenylalanine or tryptophan. The order of the fields is J gene, clone size, CDR3 length, D gene, V gene, CDR3 DNA, CDR3 protein. D genes are given only for firm matches. Size values are once, few and many counts, or a class for expanded clones, and some rows have none.

TRBJ1-3 NA 13 NA TRBV2 TGTGCCAGCGGGGGGGACTCTGGAAACACCATATATTTT CASGGDSGNTIYF
TRBJ1-2 NA 14 NA TRBV18 TGTGCCAGCTCACCTTCTGATGACATCGCCGGCTACACCTTC CASSPSDDIAGYTF
TRBJ1-1 once 13 NA TRBV9 TGTGCCAGCAGCGTAGAGGGGGACACTGAAGCTTTCTTT CASSVEGDTEAFF
TRBJ1-2 NA 16 NA TRBV4-3 TGCGCCAGCAGCCAATCATGGGGCCAGAACAACTATGGCTACACCTTC CASSQSWGQNNYGYTF
TRBJ2-7 NA 13 TRBD1 TRBV12-3/TRBV12-4 TGTGCCAGCAGTCCCCACAGGGGCTACGAGCAGTACTTC CASSPHRGYEQYF
TRBJ1-1 once 15 TRBD1 TRBV5-4 TGTGCCAGCAGCTTCTTGGACAGGGGGATCACTGAAGCTTTCTTT CASSFLDRGITEAFF
TRBJ2-5 NA 14 TRBD1 TRBV11-2 TGTGCCAGCACCTCCGGGACAGGAGAGGGGACCCAGTACTTC CASTSGTGEGTQYF
TRBJ2-3 NA 15 NA TRBV7-3 TGTGCCAGCAGCTTATTAGCTAGCGGCACAGATACGCAGTATTTT CASSLLASGTDTQYF
TRBJ1-2 NA 14 NA TRBV14 TGTGCCAGCAGCCAAGTTGCGGGAAACTATGGCTACACCTTC CASSQVAGNYGYTF
TRBJ1-5 few 15 NA TRBV6-6 TGTGCCAGCAGTTACGGGTACGGGGGAAATCAGCCCCAGCATTTT CASSYGYGGNQPQHF
TRBJ2-7 NA 16 TRBD2 TRBV9 TGTGCCAGCAGCGTAGGGGCGGGGGAATATGGGGACGAGCAGTACTTC CASSVGAGEYGDEQYF
TRBJ2-1 NA 15 TRBD2 TRBV7-8 TGTGCCAGCAGTCCCGGGACTAGCGGGTACAATGAGCAGTTCTTC CASSPGTSGYNEQFF
TRBJ1-5 NA 15 TRBD1 TRBV28 TGTGCCAGCAGATTAGGACAGGGGCAAAATCAGCCCCAGCATTTT CASRLGQGQNQPQHF
TRBJ2-3 NA 14 TRBD1 TRBV5-1 TGCGCCAGCAGCCTGGGACAGGGGTCAGATACGCAGTATTTT CASSLGQGSDTQYF
TRBJ1-1 NA 15 NA TRBV5-6 TGTGCCAGCAGCCCCACCCCGGGGGATAACACTGAAGCTTTCTTT CASSPTPGDNTEAFF
TRBJ2-7 once 14 NA TRBV27 TGTGCCAGCAGTTTTAACAGGTTTTCCTACGAGCAGTACTTC CASSFNRFSYEQYF
TRBJ2-3 NA 13 TRBD2 TRBV5-6 TGTGCCAGCAGAGCGGGGGGCACAGATACGCAGTATTTT CASRAGGTDTQYF
TRBJ1-1 NA 14 NA TRBV29-1 TGCAGCGTTACCGTTAGAGGGCTGAACACTGAAGCTTTCTTT CSVTVRGLNTEAFF
TRBJ1-2 NA 15 NA TRBV5-1 TGCGCCAGCAGCAATCCAGGGTCGGCTAACTATGGCTACACCTTC CASSNPGSANYGYTF
TRBJ2-3 NA 16 TRBD2 TRBV5-1 TGCGCCAGCAGCTTGGCCCTGAGCGGGGGAGCAGATACGCAGTATTTT CASSLALSGGADTQYF
TRBJ2-6 once 18 NA TRBV7-9 TGTGCCAGCAGGAAGTGGACCAGGGGAACCTCTGGGGCCAACGTCCTGACTTTC CASRKWTRGTSGANVLTF
TRBJ1-5 NA 13 TRBD1 TRBV12-3/TRBV12-4 TGTGCCAGCAGTACAGGGGTCGGTCGGCCCCAGCATTTT CASSTGVGRPQHF
TRBJ1-1 NA 15 NA TRBV18 TGTGCCAGCTCACCATTTACCCCGCGAGGCACTGAAGCTTTCTTT CASSPFTPRGTEAFF
TRBJ1-1 NA 16 NA TRBV7-2 TGTGCCAGCAGCTTAGGGAGGAGGGGTCCCACCACTGAAGCTTTCTTT CASSLGRRGPTTEAFF
TRBJ2-1 NA 16 NA TRBV6-6 TGTGCCAGCAGTGGATCGGGGACAATTTCTTCGAATGAGCAGTTCTTC CASSGSGTISSNEQFF
TRBJ1-1 few 17 TRBD1 TRBV28 TGTGCCAGCAGTTCCTACGGGACAGGGAGAGGGGGCACTGAAGCTTTCTTT CASSSYGTGRGGTEAFF
TRBJ1-5 NA 14 NA TRBV2 TGTGCCAGCAGCGATCGGGGTAGCAATCAGCCCCAGCATTTT CASSDRGSNQPQHF
TRBJ2-5 once 13 NA TRBV19 TGTGCCAGTAGTCCCGGGCGCGGGGAGACCCAGTACTTC CASSPGRGETQYF
TRBJ1-4 NA 14 NA TRBV5-1 TGCGCCAGCAGCTCCACAGGGACGGACGAAAAACTGTTTTTT CASSSTGTDEKLFF
TRBJ2-5 once 15 NA TRBV3-1/TRBV3-2 TGTGCCAGCAGCCTTGGTCGGGGTCCGCAAGAGACCCAGTACTTC CASSLGRGPQETQYF
TRBJ1-3 NA 14 TRBD1 TRBV5-1 TGCGCCAGCAAAGGACAGGGGTTCGGAAACACCATATATTTT CASKGQGFGNTIYF
TRBJ2-1 NA 12 NA TRBV6-2/TRBV6-3 TGTGCCAGCAGTCTCGGGTTCAATGAGCAGTTCTTC CASSLGFNEQFF
TRBJ2-2 NA 14 NA TRBV9 TGTGCCAGCAGCGTAGTTCAGAACACCGGGGAGCTGTTTTTT CASSVVQNTGELFF
TRBJ1-2 NA 12 NA TRBV6-5 TGTGCCAGCACCCTAAGCGACTATGGCTACACCTTC CASTLSDYGYTF
TRBJ1-5 few 13 NA TRBV12-3/TRBV12-4 TGTGCCAGCACCTACCGGGGAAATCAGCCCCAGCATTTT CASTYRGNQPQHF
TRBJ2-1 NA 18 NA TRBV27 TGTGCCAGCAGTCGAATGCCCTTCCGCGGGACCAAAGGCAATGAGCAGTTCTTC CASSRMPFRGTKGNEQFF
TRBJ1-2 NA 14 TRBD1 TRBV5-4 TGTGCCAGCAGCCCGGACAGGGCTAACTATGGCTACACCTTC CASSPDRANYGYTF
TRBJ1-1 NA 15 NA TRBV20-1 TGCAGTGCTAGTGATGGTCGAACTCTTAACACTGAAGCTTTCTTT CSASDGRTLNTEAFF
TRBJ1-2 NA 17 TRBD1 TRBV7-9 TGTGCCAGCAGCCCGGAGGCAGGGGGCCCTTTAAACTATGGCTACACCTTC CASSPEAGGPLNYGYTF
TRBJ2-1 few 16 TRBD2 TRBV9 TGTGCCAGCAGCGTAGGGCTAGCGGGGGGGTCACCGTTTCAGTTCTTC CASSVGLAGGSPFQFF
TRBJ1-1 NA 15 TRBD1 TRBV25-1 TGTGCCAGCAGGGTTACAGGGGGATCGAACACTGAAGCTTTCTTT CASRVTGGSNTEAFF
TRBJ2-3 NA 16 NA TRBV5-1 TGCGCCAGCAGCTTCGTAGCTCCGACGAGCACAGATACGCAGTATTTT CASSFVAPTSTDTQYF
TRBJ2-3 once 16 TRBD1 TRBV27 TGTGCCAGCAGTTTTACCGGGACAGCTAGCACAGATACGCAGTATTTT CASSFTGTASTDTQYF
TRBJ2-1 NA 15 TRBD1 TRBV6-6 TGTGCCAGACGATTCGGGACAGCCTCCTACAATGAGCAGTTCTTC CARRFGTASYNEQFF
TRBJ2-5 NA 14 NA TRBV28 TGTGCCAGCAGTCCCCGGACATTAGGGGAGACCCAGTACTTC CASSPRTLGETQYF
TRBJ2-5 NA 11 NA TRBV5-4 TGTGCCAGCAGCAACGAGCGGACCCAGTACTTC CASSNERTQYF
TRBJ2-1 NA 12 NA TRBV9 TGTGCCAGCAGCACCACAGGCCACTCGCAGTTCTTC CASSTTGHSQFF
TRBJ1-5 NA 15 NA TRBV4-1 TGCGCCAGCAGCCAAGCGAGTGTGAACAATCAGCCCCAGCATTTT CASSQASVNNQPQHF
TRBJ1-5 NA 14 TRBD1 TRBV5-8 TGTGCCAGCAGCTTGTGGGACAGCCCTCAGCCCCAGCATTTT CASSLWDSPQPQHF
TRBJ2-7 NA 12 TRBD2 TRBV7-2 TGTGCCAGCAAGACGCGGGGGGGCCGGTTGTACTTC CASKTRGGRLYF
TRBJ1-2 NA 14 TRBD1 TRBV7-9 TGTGCCAGCAGCATCCGGGACAGGGCAGGTGGCTACACCTTC CASSIRDRAGGYTF
TRBJ2-5 NA 14 NA TRBV5-1 TGCGCCAGCAGCTTGGGATACAGGCTGGAGACCCAGTACTTC CASSLGYRLETQYF
TRBJ1-5 few 12 NA TRBV28 TGTGCCAGCAGTACGGTCCGTCAGCCCCAGCATTTT CASSTVRQPQHF